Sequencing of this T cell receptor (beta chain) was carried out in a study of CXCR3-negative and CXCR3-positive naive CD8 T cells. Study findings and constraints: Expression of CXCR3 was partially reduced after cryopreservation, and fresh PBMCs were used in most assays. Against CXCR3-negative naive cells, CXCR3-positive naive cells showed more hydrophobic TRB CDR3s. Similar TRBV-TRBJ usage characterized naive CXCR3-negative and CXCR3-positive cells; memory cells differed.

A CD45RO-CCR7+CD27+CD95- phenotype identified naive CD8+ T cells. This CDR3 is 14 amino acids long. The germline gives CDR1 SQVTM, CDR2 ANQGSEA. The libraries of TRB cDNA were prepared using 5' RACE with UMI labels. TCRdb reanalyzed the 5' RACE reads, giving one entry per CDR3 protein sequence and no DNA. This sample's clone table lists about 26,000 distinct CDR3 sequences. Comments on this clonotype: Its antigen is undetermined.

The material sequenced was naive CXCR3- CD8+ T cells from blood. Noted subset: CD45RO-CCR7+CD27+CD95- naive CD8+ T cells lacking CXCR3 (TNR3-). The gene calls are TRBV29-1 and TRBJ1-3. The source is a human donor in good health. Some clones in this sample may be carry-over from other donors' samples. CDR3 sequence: CSALSSGLGNTIYF.